This TCR beta chain appears in the sequencing data of a study of T cell responses to AZD1222 COVID-19 vaccine. The data were produced by immunoSEQ multiplex PCR, yet TCRdb's version contains in-frame clones alone and is incomplete. The sample contains some 150,000 clones, roughly 90% of which appear only once. The CDR3 totals 15 residues. Unmatched junction bases numbered 17, after V lost 5 bases and J lost 14 bases. CDR1 and CDR2 from the germline V gene are LGHDT and YNNKEL (reference sequence). The study, taken as a whole, reports: Every sample of the repertoires postdated the peak T cell response. Spike was spanned by vaccine-associated CD4 TCRs, with dominance at 160-218 and 743-854.

Notes on this clone: Its antigen is unknown.

The sequencing here drew on peripheral blood, taken 28 days after the second dose of the MenACWY control vaccine. The TCR was taken from an adult who received the MenACWY meningococcal vaccine as a control. The chain has TRBV3-1 (or the pseudogene TRBV3-2) and TRBJ1-4; 7 bases fit TRBD1. The CDR3 DNA reads TGTGCCAGCAGCAACAGCAGGACAGGCTTTATTACTCTGTTTTTT. Residues: CASSNSRTGFITLFF.